These 30 T cell receptor beta chains came from one sample sequenced in a study of T-cell memory formation after mild COVID-19. MiXCR, applied by TCRdb to the 5' RACE reads, yields one record per CDR3 protein. Found here are about 340,000 distinct CDR3 sequences, approximately 15% of them singletons; the top ten hold about 22%. Material for sequencing was PBMCs or a T cell subset sorted from them (not recorded which). Receptor source: a man younger than 30 who had mild COVID-19 (a few samples of this study predate the infection). Cell type and time point are not known.

The chain carries TRBV6-2 or TRBV6-3 and TRBJ1-5; D remains unclear. V lost 5 bases and J lost 0, with 14 bases in between. The CDR3 runs to 16 residues. CDR1 and CDR2 (germline): MNHEY, SVGEGT. This CDR3 reads CASSPFSGYSNQPQHF. CDR3 nucleotide sequence: TGTGCCAGCAGTCCATTCTCGGGTTATAGCAATCAGCCCCAGCATTTT.

V usage is TRBV7-2 and J usage is TRBJ2-5, with D perhaps TRBD1 (5 bases). Trimming removed 5 bases from V and 4 bases from J, with 17 bases in between. CDR1 is SGHTA, CDR2 FQGNSA, per germline. The CDR3 is 15 amino acids. The CDR3 here is CASSHRAGIGETQYF. The CDR3, as DNA: TGTGCCAGCAGCCACCGGGCAGGGATTGGAGAGACCCAGTACTTC.

V is TRBV6-5 and J is TRBJ2-7; possible D gene TRBD1, 6 bases. The V end lost 10 bases, the J end lost 1 base, and 11 bases lay between the germline ends. This CDR3 has 12 residues. Germline V gene sequence: CDR1 MNHEY, CDR2 SVGAGI. The CDR3 nucleotides read TGTGCCACCACAGGGCCGTCCTACGAGCAGTACGTC. Its translation is CATTGPSYEQYV.

V and J are TRBV7-2 and TRBJ2-1, with a weak D call TRBD1 (6 bases). There are 16 residues in the CDR3. V gave up 5 bases and J gave up 4 bases, with 18 bases separating them. Germline V gives CDR1 SGHTA, CDR2 FQGNSA. The CDR3 loop is CASSPMTGELYNEQFF. DNA of the CDR3: TGTGCCAGCAGCCCCATGACAGGAGAGTTGTACAATGAGCAGTTCTTC. Filled out from reference TRBV7-2 and TRBJ2-1, the complete variable domain reads GAGVSQSPSNKVTEKGKDVELRCDPISGHTALYWYRQSLGQGLEFLIYFQGNSAPDKSGLPSDRFSAERTGGSVSTLTIQRTQQEDSAVYLCASSPMTGELYNEQFFGPGTRLTVL.

V and J are TRBV7-2 and TRBJ1-2; 11 bases map to TRBD1. Trimming at V came to 5 bases and at J to 0 bases, leaving 5 bases not matched to a gene. This CDR3 has 16 amino acids. Looked up from germline, CDR1 is SGHTA and CDR2 is FQGNSA. CDR3 nucleotides: TGTGCCAGCAGCGCGGACAGGGGGCATCCTAACTATGGCTACACCTTC. It encodes CASSADRGHPNYGYTF.

V usage is TRBV4-3 and J usage is TRBJ2-3; no definite D call. This CDR3 comprises 14 residues. V was pared by 5 bases and J by 8 bases, with 17 bases between. CDR1 and CDR2 from the germline V gene are LGHNA and YSLEER. The CDR3 reads CASSKTPLPGTQYF. CDR3 sequence (DNA): TGCGCCAGCAGCAAAACACCGCTACCGGGTACGCAGTATTTT.

J is TRBJ2-7 and V is TRBV3-1; weak D call: TRBD1 (8 bases). V was pared by 5 bases and J by 4 bases, with 15 bases between. The CDR3 contains 14 residues. CDR1 is LGHDT and CDR2 is YNNKEL in the germline V gene (reference sequence). In DNA form, the CDR3 reads TGTGCCAGCAGCTGGACAGGGAGGGGTTACGAGCAGTACTTC. It is translated as CASSWTGRGYEQYF.

This chain joins TRBV18 and TRBJ2-6, with TRBD2 identical over 7 bases. Losses at the gene ends were 3 bases for V and 0 bases for J; bases not matched to a gene: 8. The CDR3 is made up of 18 amino acids. Germline loops: CDR1 KGHSH, CDR2 LQKENI. The CDR3 DNA reads TGTGCCAGCTCACCCCTGGGGAGGGGACTCTCTGGGGCCAACGTCCTGACTTTC. Amino acid sequence: CASSPLGRGLSGANVLTF. Filled out from reference TRBV18 and TRBJ2-6, the complete variable domain reads NAGVMQNPRHLVRRRGQEARLRCSPMKGHSHVYWYRQLPEEGLKFMVYLQKENIIDESGMPKERFSAEFPKEGPSILRIQQVVRGDSAAYFCASSPLGRGLSGANVLTFGAGSRLTVL.

This sequence joins TRBV7-8 and TRBJ2-1; maybe TRBD1 (6 bases). Germline V gene lookup returns CDR1 SGHVS and CDR2 FQNEAQ. CDR3 size: 13 residues. V gave up 3 bases and J gave up 5 bases, with 8 bases separating them. This CDR3 is CASSLRGNNEQFF. The CDR3 DNA reads as TGTGCCAGCAGCTTGAGGGGGAACAATGAGCAGTTCTTC.

V usage is TRBV11-2 and J usage is TRBJ1-2; TRBD1 is a possible D gene (6 bases). This CDR3 region has 13 residues. Trimming took 2 bases from V and 4 from J, leaving 8 bases between them. Germline V gene sequence: CDR1 SGHAT, CDR2 FQNNGV. CDR3 residues: CASSLSGAYGYTF. CDR3 bases: TGTGCCAGCAGCTTATCAGGGGCCTATGGCTACACCTTC.

V is TRBV6-6 and J is TRBJ2-7; TRBD2 matches at 10 bases. The CDR3 is made up of 19 amino acids. Germline lookup yields CDR1 MNHNY and CDR2 SVGAGI (reference sequence). V lost 2 bases, J lost 5 bases, and 18 bases stayed unmatched. The CDR3 DNA sequence: TGTGCCAGCAGTTACCGGATGGATCGGACTAGCGGCAGTCGTGACGAGCAGTACTTC. This sequence encodes CASSYRMDRTSGSRDEQYF.

The V and J genes are TRBV7-6 and TRBJ1-1; a possible D gene is TRBD1 (5 bases). The CDR3 runs 15 residues. The V end was cut by 4 bases, the J end by 5 bases, with 17 bases between. Germline V gene sequence: CDR1 SGHVS, CDR2 FNYEAQ. This CDR3 reads CASSSWGGDSTEAFF. The CDR3 DNA reads TGTGCCAGCAGCTCCTGGGGGGGGGATTCGACTGAAGCTTTCTTT.

The rearrangement joins TRBV28 to TRBJ2-3; D possibly corresponds to TRBD1 (5 bases). CDR1 and CDR2 from the germline V gene are MDHEN and SYDVKM. The CDR3 has 12 amino acids. Trimming removed 9 bases from V and 8 bases from J, with 15 bases in between. For the CDR3, the DNA is TGTGCCAGTTGTCTAGGGGTGGGTACGCAGTATTTT. Protein product: CASCLGVGTQYF.

This clonotype showed up just a few times. The V gene is TRBV29-1, the J gene TRBJ1-1; TRBD1 agrees at 8 bases. The CDR3 is 12 amino acids. The germline gives CDR1 SQVTM, CDR2 ANQGSEA. The CDR3 loop is CTSGGAKTEAFF. As DNA, the CDR3 is TGCACTTCAGGGGGCGCAAAAACTGAAGCTTTCTTT. The complete variable domain, with remaining parts taken from reference TRBV29-1 and TRBJ1-1, reads SAVISQKPSRDICQRGTSLTIQCQVDSQVTMMFWYRQQPGQSLTLIATANQGSEATYESGFVIDKFPISRPNLTFSTLTVSNMSPEDSSIYLCTSGGAKTEAFFGQGTRLTVV.

The sample holds a few counts of this clonotype. The junction shows a germline mismatch at one end, possibly a read error. The V call is TRBV27, the J call TRBJ2-7; D is possibly TRBD2 (5 bases). The germline CDR1 and CDR2 sequences are MNHEY and SMNVEV (reference sequence). This CDR3 is 14 amino acids long. CDR3 coding DNA: TGTGCCAGCAGTACCGGGATCACCTCCCACGAGCAGTACTTC. Residues: CASSTGITSHEQYF.

CDR3 nucleotides: TGCGCCAGCAGCCATGTCACGGATTACGAGCAGTACTTC. Protein sequence: CASSHVTDYEQYF. This rearrangement joins TRBV4-1 to TRBJ2-7; D gene unclear. This CDR3 comprises 13 residues. Germline V lookup: CDR1 MGHRA, CDR2 YSYEKL. Between the trimmed V and J ends, which lost 3 bases and 4 bases, there was a span of 10 bases.

J is TRBJ2-5 and V is TRBV11-2, with 9 bases identical to TRBD1. Germline assignment: CDR1 SGHAT and CDR2 FQNNGV. There are 13 residues in the CDR3. The ends lost 4 bases at V and 10 bases at J; junction bases unmatched: 7. The CDR3 nucleotides read TGTGCCAGCAGCTCACAGGGGGCGAGGGACCAGTACTTC. This codes for CASSSQGARDQYF.

As for this clonotype: Relative to the germline gene, one junction end is altered; a read error may explain this. V is TRBV4-1 and J is TRBJ2-2, with D unclear. Germline CDR1 MGHRA, CDR2 YSYEKL. The CDR3 is 15 amino acids. The CDR3 DNA follows: TGCGCCATCAGCCAAGAGCTCGGGTGGGCCGGGGAGCTGTTTTTT. Encoded protein: CAISQELGWAGELFF.

This clonotype has a handful of counts. This chain joins TRBV29-1 and TRBJ1-2; no clear D gene. CDR3 length: 11 amino acids. CDR1 and CDR2 from the germline V gene are SQVTM and ANQGSEA. V was shortened by 4 bases and J by 2 bases, with 5 bases between the two germline ends. The CDR3 nucleotides read TGCAGCGTTGTTGTCAACTATGGCTACACCTTC. Translation gives CSVVVNYGYTF.

DNA of the CDR3: TGTGCCAGCAGCTTGGAGGGCAGGGAAGTACACGAGCAGTACTTC. It specifies CASSLEGREVHEQYF. The J gene is TRBJ2-7, the V gene TRBV5-6; TRBD1 might be the D (5 bases). This CDR3 has 15 amino acids. Germline V gene sequence: CDR1 SGHDT, CDR2 YYEEEE. Trimming shortened V by 0 bases and J by 5 bases, and 15 bases separated the two germline ends.

This chain uses TRBV4-1 with TRBJ1-2; D unresolved. The germline CDR1 and CDR2 sequences are MGHRA and YSYEKL. V was trimmed by 4 bases and J by 6 bases, leaving 15 bases between them. The CDR3 consists of 14 residues. CDR3: CASSRNQWKDGYTF. In DNA form, the CDR3 reads TGCGCCAGCAGCCGAAACCAGTGGAAGGATGGCTACACCTTC.

This clonotype turned up a few times. The chain uses TRBV20-1 and TRBJ1-5, with D possibly being TRBD1 (5 bases). With 5 bases removed from V and 4 bases from J, the gap between germline ends came to 15 bases. From germline, CDR1 is DFQATT and CDR2 SNEGSKA (reference sequence). The CDR3 is made up of 14 amino acids. CDR3: CSAPTSGTNQPQHF. The CDR3 DNA reads as TGCAGTGCTCCCACCAGCGGGACTAATCAGCCCCAGCATTTT.

This clonotype was counted at least ten times. This may be a read error: a much more frequent sequence differs by one nucleotide. This chain uses TRBV7-9 with TRBJ2-2; D gene ambiguous. There are 12 residues in the CDR3. Germline CDR1 reads SEHNR; CDR2 reads FQNEAQ (reference sequence). V was clipped by 1 base and J by 6 bases, with 3 bases between them. For the CDR3, the DNA is TGTGCCAGCAGCTTAGACCCCGGGGAGCTGTTTTTT. It yields the protein CASSLDPGELFF. The full variable domain, in which reference TRBV7-9 and TRBJ2-2 provide the parts outside the CDR3, is DTGVSQNPRHKITKRGQNVTFRCDPISEHNRLYWYRQTLGQGPEFLTYFQNEAQLEKSRLLSDRFSAERPKGSFSTLEIQRTEQGDSAMYLCASSLDPGELFFGEGSRLTVL.

This clonotype was observed at least ten times. The CDR3 reads CASSRGRPYNEQFF. CDR3 in DNA: TGTGCCAGCAGCCGCGGGAGGCCCTACAATGAGCAGTTCTTC. The genes are TRBV13 and TRBJ2-1; 8 bases match TRBD2. Germline CDR1 and CDR2: PRHDT and FYEKMQ (reference sequence). The V gene end was trimmed by 5 bases and the J gene end by 2 bases; junction bases not matched to a gene: 2. The length of the CDR3 is 14 residues.

This chain links TRBV19 with TRBJ1-1, with TRBD1 as a possible D gene (5 bases). The CDR3 runs to 13 residues. Trimming left V 7 bases short and J 0 bases short, with 9 bases between. Germline V lookup: CDR1 LNHDA, CDR2 SQIVND (reference sequence). CDR3 sequence reads: CASNPQVNTEAFF. CDR3 nucleotide sequence: TGTGCCAGTAACCCACAGGTGAACACTGAAGCTTTCTTT.

The chain carries TRBV4-3 and TRBJ2-7, with D perhaps assigned TRBD1 or TRBD2 (5 bases each). This CDR3 has 16 amino acids. Germline V CDR1 and CDR2: LGHNA, YSLEER. Trimming removed 3 bases at V and 0 bases at J, with 15 bases between. In nucleotides, the CDR3 is TGCGCCAGCAGCCAGCTAGGTGGGACGGACTCCTACGAGCAGTACTTC. It is translated as CASSQLGGTDSYEQYF.

For this clonotype: The junction does not match germline at one end; this may be a read error. The chain combines TRBV15 with TRBJ2-5, with a weak D call TRBD2 (6 bases). CDR3 length: 14 amino acids. Per the germline V gene, CDR1 is LNHNV and CDR2 is YYDKDF (reference sequence). CDR3 nucleotide sequence: TGTGCCACCAGCGGGCGGAGGGCTGGCGAGACCAAGTACTTC. Amino acid sequence: CATSGRRAGETKYF. The full variable domain, in which reference TRBV15 and TRBJ2-5 provide the parts outside the CDR3, is DAMVIQNPRYQVTQFGKPVTLSCSQTLNHNVMYWYQQKSSQAPKLLFHYYDKDFNNEADTPDNFQSRRPNTSFCFLDIRSPGLGDTAMYLCATSGRRAGETKYFGPGTRLLVL.

Points on this clonotype: Just one base apart from a much larger clone, this may be a read error. The genes are TRBV7-6 and TRBJ2-3; D is uncertain. The germline V gene encodes CDR1 SGHVS and CDR2 FNYEAQ. V lost 3 bases and J 7 bases, leaving 11 bases between the germline ends. This CDR3 is 13 amino acids long. This chain's CDR3 is CASSLESKNTQYF. The CDR3 coding sequence is TGTGCCAGCAGCTTGGAGAGTAAAAATACGCAGTATTTT.

V and J are TRBV12-3 or TRBV12-4 and TRBJ1-5; the D is unclear. Deletions cut 4 bases from V and 4 bases from J, with 8 bases between. This CDR3 region has 13 residues. Here the CDR3 DNA reads TGTGCCAGCAGTTACGTGGCAAATCAGCCCCAGCATTTT. Its translation is CASSYVANQPQHF.

The chain employs TRBV7-3 and TRBJ2-1, with 10 bases aligning to TRBD1. Germline V gene data show CDR1 as SGHTA and CDR2 as FQGTGA. Trimming cost V 5 bases and J 9 bases; bases outside gene matches: 13. The CDR3 spans 16 residues. The CDR3 here is CASSPLGDRGRGEQFF. As DNA, the CDR3 is TGTGCCAGCAGCCCCTTAGGTGACAGGGGGCGAGGTGAGCAGTTCTTC.